These T cell receptor beta chains were read from a single sample in a study of vaccination and CD4 T cells after COVID-19. TCRdb passed the PCR reads through MiXCR, listing each CDR3 protein once. This table holds 5,000 to 8,000 distinct CDR3 sequences, roughly 50% found once. Their antigen targets remain unknown. Sequencing input: CD4+ T cells from blood, cultured in vitro. The receptors here all came from a human donor in good health. CDR3s include the opening cysteine and the closing phenylalanine or tryptophan. The D gene is left open where the match is weak. Clone size is not always given. Where it is, it says once, few, many or a class for expanded clones.

d_gene | j_gene | abundance | v_gene | len | CDR3nt | CDR3aa
TRBD1 | TRBJ1-4 | few | TRBV27 | 16 | TGTGCCAGCAGTTCTAAGGGGGCGCGGGTAGGTGAAAAACTGTTTTTT | CASSSKGARVGEKLFF
- | TRBJ1-2 | - | TRBV28 | 15 | TGTGCCAGCAGTTTGATGGGCAGGGTACAATATGGCTACACCTTC | CASSLMGRVQYGYTF
TRBD1 | TRBJ2-2 | - | TRBV11-2 | 15 | TGTGCCAGCAGCCAACGACAGGGCAACACCGGGGAGCTGTTTTTT | CASSQRQGNTGELFF
- | TRBJ1-5 | - | TRBV20-1 | 13 | TGCAGTGCCGGAAGGACTGGCAATCAGCCCCAGCATTTT | CSAGRTGNQPQHF
TRBD1 | TRBJ1-2 | - | TRBV30 | 11 | TGTGCCTGGGGACAGGGGGCCGGCTACACCTTC | CAWGQGAGYTF
TRBD1 | TRBJ2-5 | few | TRBV20-1 | 17 | TGCAGTGCTAGAATGCGAGGGTGGACAGGGCTAGGAGAGACCCAGTACTTC | CSARMRGWTGLGETQYF
TRBD2 | TRBJ2-4 | - | TRBV7-2 | 17 | TGTGCCAGCAGGAACGGGACTAGCGGGAGGTCTGGAAACATTCAGTACTTC | CASRNGTSGRSGNIQYF
- | TRBJ1-1 | once | TRBV28 | 15 | TGTGCCAGCAGTTCCTACGCAAAAACGGGCACTGAAGCTTTCTTT | CASSSYAKTGTEAFF
TRBD1 | TRBJ1-2 | - | TRBV12-3/TRBV12-4 | 16 | TGTGCCAGCAGTCACGCTCGGACAGGGGGCCGCTATGGCTACACCTTC | CASSHARTGGRYGYTF
- | TRBJ1-2 | - | TRBV12-3/TRBV12-4 | 14 | TGTGCCAGCAGTCCTTACGAGGGGGGAATAGGCTACACCTTC | CASSPYEGGIGYTF
TRBD1 | TRBJ1-1 | - | TRBV6-2/TRBV6-3 | 12 | TGTGCCACCCAACAGGGGGGCCCTGAAGCTTTCTTT | CATQQGGPEAFF
TRBD2 | TRBJ2-3 | - | TRBV7-2 | 20 | TGTGCCAGCAGCTTAGAGCTTACGGTGACTAGCGGGGGGAGTACAGATACGCAGTATTTT | CASSLELTVTSGGSTDTQYF
TRBD1 | TRBJ1-5 | - | TRBV28 | 15 | TGTGCCAGCAGTCCATGGACAGGGGGGTGGAAGCCCCAGCATTTT | CASSPWTGGWKPQHF
- | TRBJ1-2 | few | TRBV20-1 | 15 | TGCAGTGCTAGAGGGGGGGAGGGAGTCGTGAATGGCTACACCTTC | CSARGGEGVVNGYTF
TRBD2 | TRBJ2-3 | - | TRBV2 | 14 | TGTGCCAGCAGTGCGCGGACTAGCGGGGGCGAGCAGTATTTT | CASSARTSGGEQYF
- | TRBJ2-5 | few | TRBV20-1 | 11 | TGCAGTGCTAGAGACCCTGGGACCCAGTACTTC | CSARDPGTQYF
- | TRBJ1-2 | - | TRBV7-2 | 16 | TGTGCCAGCAGCTTTCTCGCCAGCCTAGTTAACTATGGCTACACCTTC | CASSFLASLVNYGYTF
- | TRBJ2-2 | - | TRBV24-1 | 14 | TGTGCCACCAGTGATTCCGGGGCTGGCGGGGTGCTGTTTTTT | CATSDSGAGGVLFF
- | TRBJ1-5 | few | TRBV6-2/TRBV6-3 | 14 | TGTGCCAGCAGGGGGACGGGTGATAATCAGCCCCAGCATTTT | CASRGTGDNQPQHF
TRBD2 | TRBJ2-1 | - | TRBV19 | 18 | TGTGCCAGTAGTCTCCTATCTCCGGGGGGGAGGCGGCGCAATGAGCAGTTCTTC | CASSLLSPGGRRRNEQFF
TRBD1 | TRBJ1-2 | few | TRBV6-5 | 17 | TGTGCCAGCAGTTACTCTACTCCGGGACAGCTCAACTATGGCTACACCTTC | CASSYSTPGQLNYGYTF
- | TRBJ2-7 | - | TRBV28 | 13 | TGTGCCAGCAGCTTCGGGTCTGGCTACGAGCAGTACTTC | CASSFGSGYEQYF
- | TRBJ1-2 | - | TRBV12-3/TRBV12-4 | 11 | TGTGCCAGCAGTTTAGCAGGGAGCTACACCTTC | CASSLAGSYTF